The TCR beta chain under discussion was sequenced for a study of T cell repertoires in cytomegalovirus infection. Overall study context: Public TCR beta signatures provided an indication of both CMV infection and a matching HLA type.

The study, taken as a whole, reports: Cumulative public TCR beta family frequency identified CMV carriers with the relevant HLA.

In TCRdb, the reads were re-called with MiXCR into one record per CDR3 protein. In the table there are some 300,000 distinct CDR3 sequences, roughly 16% of which are singletons. The V and J ends lost 3 bases and 0 bases respectively, with 15 bases between them. Looked up from germline, CDR1 is DFQATT and CDR2 is SNEGSKA (reference sequence). The CDR3 length is 17 residues. This clonotype has a count of ten or more. Antigen unknown. The receptor comes from a human donor in good health (CMV status not recorded). Some clones in this sample may be carry-over from other donors' samples. The sequenced sample was PBMCs. The V call is TRBV20-1, the J call TRBJ1-6; no reliable D call. In DNA, the CDR3 is TGCAGTGCTAGTGGGATCGCCTCCAGCTCCTATAATTCACCCCTCCACTTT. This translates into CSASGIASSSYNSPLHF.